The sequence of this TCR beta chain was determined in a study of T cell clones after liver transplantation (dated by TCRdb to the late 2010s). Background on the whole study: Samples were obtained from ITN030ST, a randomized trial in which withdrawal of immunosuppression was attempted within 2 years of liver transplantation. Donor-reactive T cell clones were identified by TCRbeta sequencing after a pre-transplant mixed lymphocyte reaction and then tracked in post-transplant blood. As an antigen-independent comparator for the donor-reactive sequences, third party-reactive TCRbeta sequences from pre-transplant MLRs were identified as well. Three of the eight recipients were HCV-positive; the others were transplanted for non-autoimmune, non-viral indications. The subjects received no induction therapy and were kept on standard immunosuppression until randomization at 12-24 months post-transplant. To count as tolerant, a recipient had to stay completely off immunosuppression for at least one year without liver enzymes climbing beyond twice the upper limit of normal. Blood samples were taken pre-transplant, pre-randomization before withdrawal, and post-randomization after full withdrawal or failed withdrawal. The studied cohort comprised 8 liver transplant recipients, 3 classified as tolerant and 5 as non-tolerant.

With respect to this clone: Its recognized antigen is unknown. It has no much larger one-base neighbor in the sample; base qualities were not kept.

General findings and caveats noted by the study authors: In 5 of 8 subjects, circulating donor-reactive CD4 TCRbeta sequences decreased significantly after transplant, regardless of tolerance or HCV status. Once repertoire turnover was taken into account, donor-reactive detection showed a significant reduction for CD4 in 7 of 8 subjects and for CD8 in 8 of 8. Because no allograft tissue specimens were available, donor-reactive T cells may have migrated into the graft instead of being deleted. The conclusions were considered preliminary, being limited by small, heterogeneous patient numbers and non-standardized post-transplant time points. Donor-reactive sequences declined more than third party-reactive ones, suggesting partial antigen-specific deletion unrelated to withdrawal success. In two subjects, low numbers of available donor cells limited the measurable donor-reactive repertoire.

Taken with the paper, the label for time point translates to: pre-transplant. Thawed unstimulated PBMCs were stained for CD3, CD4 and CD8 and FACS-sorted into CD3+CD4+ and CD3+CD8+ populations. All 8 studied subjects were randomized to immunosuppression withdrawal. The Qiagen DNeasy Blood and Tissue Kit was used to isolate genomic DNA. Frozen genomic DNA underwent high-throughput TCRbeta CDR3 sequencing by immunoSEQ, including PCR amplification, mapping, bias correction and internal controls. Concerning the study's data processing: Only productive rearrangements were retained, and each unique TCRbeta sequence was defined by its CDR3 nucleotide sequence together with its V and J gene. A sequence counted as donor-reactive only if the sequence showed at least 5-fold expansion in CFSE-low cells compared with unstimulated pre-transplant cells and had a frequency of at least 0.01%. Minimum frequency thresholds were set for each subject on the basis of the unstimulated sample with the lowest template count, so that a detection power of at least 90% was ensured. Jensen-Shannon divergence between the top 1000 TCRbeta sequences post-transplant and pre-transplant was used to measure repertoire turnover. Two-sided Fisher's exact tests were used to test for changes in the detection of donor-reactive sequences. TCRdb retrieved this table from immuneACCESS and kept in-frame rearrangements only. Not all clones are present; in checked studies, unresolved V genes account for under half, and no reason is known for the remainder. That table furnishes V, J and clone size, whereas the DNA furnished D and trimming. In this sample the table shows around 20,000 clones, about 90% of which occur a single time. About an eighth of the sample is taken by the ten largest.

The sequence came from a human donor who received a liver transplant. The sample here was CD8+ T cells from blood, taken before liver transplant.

The CDR3 here reads CASRPIGGASYTF. The bases read TGTGCCAGCAGGCCAATCGGGGGCGCGAGCTACACCTTC. In this chain, TRBV28 is recombined with TRBJ1-2, with TRBD1 as a weak D call on 6 bases. The germline V gene encodes CDR1 MDHEN and CDR2 SYDVKM. From the cysteine up to the phenylalanine, the CDR3 has a length of 13 residues. CDR3 DNA is the only sequence kept; it has 39 bases, read in frame from the first base. V is clipped by 6 bases and J by 9 bases, and the sequence between their germline boundaries is 17 bases long.